Sequencing of this T cell receptor beta chain was carried out in a study of T cell repertoires in cytomegalovirus infection. Study-level results: HLA-C-restricted CMV clonotypes gave the most frequent clonotype in two of eight donors.

TCRdb processed the reads anew with MiXCR; each CDR3 protein has one entry. The table lists hundreds of thousands of distinct CDR3 sequences, about 33% of them singletons. This CDR3 is built from 13 residues. Germline V gene data show CDR1 as LNHDA and CDR2 as SQIVND (reference sequence). The V end lost 7 bases, the J end lost 4 bases, and 11 bases lay between the germline ends. Note on this clonotype: As yet, its antigen is unknown.

The receptor comes from a human donor in good health (CMV status not recorded). Some clones in this sample may be carry-over from other donors' samples. The material was cultured PBMCs, obtained from culture after CMV antigen stimulation. The rearrangement uses TRBV19 and TRBJ1-5; D gene ambiguous. CDR3 DNA sequence: TGTGCCAGTAAGGGTGAGGGAAATCAGCCCCAGCATTTT. Translating gives CASKGEGNQPQHF. Drawing the rest from reference TRBV19 and TRBJ1-5, the complete variable domain is DGGITQSPKYLFRKEGQNVTLSCEQNLNHDAMYWYRQDPGQGLRLIYYSQIVNDFQKGDIAEGYSVSREKKESFPLTVTSAQKNPTAFYLCASKGEGNQPQHFGDGTRLSIL.